These 4 T cell receptor beta chains were all obtained from the same sample, sequenced in a study of T cells after yellow fever vaccination. TCRdb re-analysed the 5' RACE reads in MiXCR, keeping a single row per CDR3 protein. The sample has about 330,000 distinct CDR3 sequences; roughly 8.3% are singletons. The material sequenced was PBMCs, taken roughly 46 days after the first yellow fever vaccination. These receptors originate from a young man who received the YFV17D yellow fever vaccine.

This clonotype was counted a few times. The chain uses TRBV7-2 and TRBJ2-1, with TRBD2 matching over 8 bases. This CDR3 is built from 16 residues. Trimming took 0 bases from V and 6 from J; bases not matched to a gene: 7. Germline CDR1 and CDR2: SGHTA and FQGNSA. In nucleotides, the CDR3 is TGTGCCAGCAGCTTAGCAAGTAGCGGGGACCTCAATGAGCAGTTCTTC. Residues: CASSLASSGDLNEQFF.

This clonotype has more than one count but fewer than ten. The rearrangement links TRBV20-1 to TRBJ2-1; 7 nucleotides align to TRBD1. In germline, CDR1 is DFQATT, CDR2 SNEGSKA (reference sequence). The CDR3 contains 16 residues. After removal of 3 bases from V and 6 bases from J, the junction contained 14 bases not matched to a gene. CDR3 bases: TGCAGTGCTAGGGGCCGGGACCCTCAGGGGGTCAATGAGCAGTTCTTC. Translated, it gives CSARGRDPQGVNEQFF.

This clonotype was picked up a small number of times. The CDR3 sequence: CSAIRLSGGYTDTQYF. In DNA, the CDR3 is TGCAGTGCCATACGTTTAAGCGGGGGGTACACAGATACGCAGTATTTT. The chain links TRBV20-1 to TRBJ2-3; 9 nucleotides match TRBD2. This CDR3 spans 16 amino acids. Per germline, CDR1 DFQATT and CDR2 SNEGSKA (reference sequence). V dropped 6 bases and J dropped 2; count of bases not matched to a gene: 12.

Only a few counts were recorded for this clonotype. J is TRBJ2-4 and V is TRBV5-1, with D uncertain. Germline V lookup: CDR1 SGHRS, CDR2 YFSETQ. The CDR3 is 16 amino acids. The V end lost 0 bases, the J end lost 0 bases, and 10 bases lay between the germline ends. Here the CDR3 reads CASSLAVSLAKNIQYF. DNA for the CDR3: TGCGCCAGCAGCTTGGCTGTTTCCTTAGCCAAAAACATTCAGTACTTC.